A single T cell receptor beta chain is shown here with its context. This clone was counted only a few times. The antigen it recognizes is unknown. Per-base qualities were not stored, and no clone one base away is much larger. The data derive from a study of cytomegalovirus exposure and HLA in healthy donors (dated by TCRdb to about 2017). Regarding the complete study: According to an earlier analysis of 587 of the donors, roughly 180 million T cells yielded some 120 million unique TCR beta sequences and approximately 300 Gb of sequence data. A later analysis re-analyzed previously published TCR beta repertoires from 600 to 850 donors and added high-resolution HLA genotyping to study TCR occurrence patterns. An early release that covered around 590 HLA-typed donors contained around 330 gigabases of sequencing data and 70 million to 100 million unique TCR sequences. Across approximately 400 genotyped donors of the cohort, an average of about 240,000 unique TCR beta nucleotide sequences per donor were sequenced, and approximately 19% of those sequences were non-productive. The number of donors typed differed by locus, with roughly 629-640 for A, B, C, DRB1 and DQB1, 522 for DQA1, 600 to 610 for DPA1, and approximately 470 for DPB1. Donor age, sex, ethnicity and CMV serostatus were collected together with the repertoire data. To predict cytomegalovirus infection status, the study brought together high-throughput TCR immunosequencing, statistical association of individual TCRs with disease status, and machine learning. The aim of the study was to test whether cataloging public T cell receptors could identify signatures of past pathogen exposure. All discovery cohort repertoires had been generated using a single sequencing platform. A separate validation cohort of 100 to 150 different subjects was used in addition to the approximately 610-subject first cohort. Among the approximately 400 genotyped donors, approximately 81% belonged to the genetic ancestry cluster associated with self-reported Caucasian donors. In an earlier analysis of around 540 of the donors, high-throughput TCR beta sequencing was used to judge whether each TCR beta V gene segment behaved as functional or pseudogenic. Using immunosequencing, the study profiled T cell repertoires from some 670 subjects and related those repertoires to cytomegalovirus serostatus. Rather than using new phenotypic data, the later analysis identified candidate immune exposures from TCR beta sequences and from how often those sequences occurred across donors. Both class I and class II loci were covered by HLA typing, at four-digit resolution. Because of strong linkage in the cohort, four to six DR-DQ haplotypes were treated as single units for association and clustering. A later genetic analysis took genome-wide SNP genotypes for about three fifths of the 666 donors and used that subset as a discovery cohort.

Broad study findings and their caveats: In a later analysis, several top co-occurrence clusters were reported to appear linked to parvovirus B19, influenza, CMV and Epstein-Barr virus. A group of highly shared sequence variants was considered likely to be a technical artifact of the sequencing pipeline. In both the original and validation cohorts, the classifier was reported to diagnose cytomegalovirus status with high specificity and sensitivity. Because counts were too low, approximately 15 rarely observed V segments, including chromosome 9 orphons, were excluded from the earlier analysis of around 590 of the donors. It was suggested by the authors that the approach could potentially be generalized to other disease states and immunological phenotypes. Because some donors lacked HLA typing at each locus, the association tests relied only on the typed subset. Presence/absence analyses assumed roughly uniform sequencing depth across donors, an assumption that may not hold. In a later genetic analysis, a missense DCLRE1C variant was associated with V-gene and J-gene trimming of TCR beta chains, and the association was replicated in an independent cohort. Correlated functional status among segregating V segments might reflect linkage disequilibrium, but an unknown experimental factor could not be ruled out. The study gave a list of roughly 150 TCR beta chains associated with cytomegalovirus. Compared with the roughly 720-donor mean, donors in an Asian-associated ancestry cluster had fewer N-insertions in productive TCRs, according to a later genetic analysis. Broadly in line with IMGT annotations, most TCR beta V segments showed up in productive rearrangements about 87% or about 30% of the time in an earlier analysis of a few hundred of the donors. In vitro tests confirmed that a few of the cytomegalovirus-associated TCR beta chains recognize cytomegalovirus antigens. A later analysis found that TCR association rates varied across HLA loci, with DRB1 alleles showing the most associated TCRs and HLA-C alleles the fewest. Strong co-occurrence of HLA alleles, especially DR and DQ, made assigning TCR associations to individual alleles difficult. At a false discovery rate of 0.05, a later analysis linked 15,000 to 20,000 TCR beta sequences to specific HLA alleles. Only TCR beta chains were sequenced in this cohort, and the absence of alpha or paired-chain data limited detectable features. A further reported finding was that TCR beta sequences accurately predicted the HLA-A and HLA-B alleles for most subjects in the first cohort. A later analysis found that HLA-associated TCR beta chains were more clonally expanded and had lower generation probabilities than equally common non-associated chains. Most TCR sequences were seen in very few donors, while some public TCRs were found in many individuals. Most CMV-associated TCR beta chains appeared to be HLA-restricted in a later analysis, and the HLA associations seemed to be driven largely by CMV exposure. The only immune exposure information available for the cohort was CMV serostatus.

In total, roughly 710 healthy bone marrow donors made up the cohort. At the time of sampling, every cohort member was nominally healthy, though immune exposures that went unrecorded were likely present. The donor tested CMV seronegative, placing the donor among the approximately 360 seronegative members of the cohort. A peripheral blood sample was collected from each donor, and TCR beta sequencing was performed on peripheral blood mononuclear cells. Genomic DNA extraction from the blood cell samples was performed with the Qiagen DNeasy Blood Extraction Kit. Libraries were made using the immunoSEQ multiplex PCR assay. A mixture of 60 forward primers for TCR Vbeta segments and 13 reverse primers for TCR Jbeta segments was used in the multiplex PCR. The CDR3 region of rearranged TCR beta genes was amplified from genomic DNA by a multiplex PCR assay. The amplified TCR beta libraries were sequenced on the Illumina HiSeq System as 87-base-pair reads. In the authors' own workflow: Across the roughly 700 repertoires, a later analysis counted some 81 million unique TCR beta chains, around 11 million of which were shared by at least two donors. To remove PCR and sequencing errors, raw reads were error-corrected and collapsed into unique sequences using a nearest-neighbor algorithm that merged closely related sequences. V, D and J gene segments were assigned by aligning CDR3 sequences to IMGT reference sequences. For a sequence to be retained, a match of at least six nucleotides was required to both a V gene segment and a J gene segment. A rearrangement was called productive if the CDR3 had no stop codons and remained in frame with V and J, and every other rearrangement was called non-productive. CDR3 was defined by IMGT convention, running from the second conserved V-encoded cysteine to the conserved J-encoded phenylalanine. The earlier analysis of approximately 590 of the donors excluded any sequence lacking an unambiguous match to a single V gene segment. An earlier analysis of almost 600 of the donors classified V segments as functional when productive rearrangements were above 56.7% and as segregating when the standard deviation between donors was above 5%. A statistical classification framework was built to diagnose cytomegalovirus status from the catalog of TCR beta chain sequences. In a later analysis, V and J genes were assigned by comparing TCR nucleotide sequences against IMGT/GENE-DB human TR gene sequences. In a later analysis, CDR3 sequences and most-parsimonious VDJ recombination scenarios were assigned using the TCRdist pipeline. In a later analysis, each TCR beta chain was defined by its CDR3 amino acid sequence together with its V-gene family, and reads without a unique V-gene family were excluded. A later analysis removed several hundred highly shared, low-generation-probability nucleotide sequences to deal with suspected cross-contamination and a sequencing artifact. A later analysis calculated a clonal expansion index for each public chain from normalized within-repertoire ranks of inferred template counts. In a later analysis, generation probabilities were computed using a VDJ recombination model fitted to out-of-frame rearrangements, and the results were checked against IGoR. In a later analysis, TCR-TCR, TCR-HLA and TCR-CMV co-occurrence was scored with hypergeometric tests, and a repertoire-size bias correction was applied to TCR pairs. In a later analysis, false discovery rates were estimated by permuting HLA or CMV assignments 20 times. A later analysis grouped co-occurring TCRs with DBSCAN, adding TCRdist sequence similarity when clustering within HLA-allele-positive subsets. Repertoires with fewer than 30,000 or more than 120,000 public chains, plus five repertoires with anomalous nucleotide sharing, were excluded from co-occurrence clustering. Here the immuneACCESS table is served through TCRdb, limited to in-frame sequences with V and J called. Missing clones are a known gap in these copies; in checked studies unresolved V genes cover under half, and the rest lacks a known reason. Clonal size and the V and J genes are those of that table, whereas D and trimming came from the DNA. This sample comprises about 130,000 clones, about 79% of them detected only once. The top ten clones comprise roughly 2.5% of the sample.

Sequenced sample: PBMCs. The origin of this receptor is a man aged 45-65 years in good health and CMV-seronegative.

The CDR3 protein: CASSPGVTLTYGYTF. The DNA sequence is given as TGTGCCAGTAGTCCCGGTGTCACTCTTACCTATGGCTACACCTTC. This chain joins TRBV19 to TRBJ1-2; no D segment can be confidently identified. The CDR3 spans 15 residues, from the cysteine through the phenylalanine. Just CDR3 DNA is preserved here, 45 bases in frame from base 1. V sheds 5 bases and J sheds 4 bases, leaving 17 bases between their ends. Sequences LNHDA (CDR1) and SQIVND (CDR2) are obtained from the germline V gene (reference sequence).